Shown below are 9 T cell receptor beta chains from a single sample sequenced in a study of CD8 T cells in ankylosing spondylitis. TCRdb ran MiXCR on the 5' RACE reads and lists one entry per CDR3 protein. This sample has about 340,000 distinct CDR3 sequences, with 20% found just once. Sequenced: blood, either unsorted or a sorted T cell fraction (not recorded which). The receptor set was obtained from a male donor with ankylosing spondylitis or in good health (not recorded which).

The V gene is TRBV9, the J gene TRBJ2-3; the match to TRBD2 covers 11 bases. The V segment lost 3 bases and the J segment 10 bases; nucleotides outside the gene matches: 1. CDR3 length: 12 residues. CDR1 and CDR2 (germline): SGDLS, YYNGEE. The CDR3 coding sequence is TGTGCCAGCAGCGAACTAGCGGGGGCGCAGTATTTT. Translating gives CASSELAGAQYF.

The rearrangement joins TRBV28 to TRBJ1-5; a weak D match, TRBD1 (6 bases). V lost 7 bases and J 3 bases, leaving 13 bases between the germline ends. CDR3 length equals 14 residues. CDR1 MDHEN and CDR2 SYDVKM come from the germline V gene. The CDR3 protein is CASKETGYNQPQHF. The DNA of the CDR3 is TGTGCCAGCAAGGAGACAGGTTACAATCAGCCCCAGCATTTT.

In this sample, this clonotype turned up a few times. The chain couples TRBV3-1 to TRBJ2-7; TRBD2 matches 9 bases. CDR1 is LGHDT, CDR2 YNNKEL, per germline (reference sequence). With 4 bases clipped from V and 2 bases from J, the junction kept 6 bases outside the gene matches. The CDR3 has 15 amino acids. DNA of the CDR3: TGTGCCAGCAGCCCCATAGCGGGGGCAGCCTACGAGCAGTACTTC. Encoded protein: CASSPIAGAAYEQYF.

V usage is TRBV7-9 and J usage is TRBJ2-3; maybe TRBD1 (7 bases). CDR3 length: 15 amino acids. The V gene's germline CDR1 is SEHNR and CDR2 FQNEAQ (reference sequence). The V gene lost 5 bases and the J gene lost 5 bases, with 17 bases spanning the gap. This CDR3 reads CASSQGDSSGDTQYF. CDR3 DNA: TGTGCCAGCAGCCAAGGGGACAGTAGCGGAGATACGCAGTATTTT. The full variable domain, with the rest looked up from reference TRBV7-9 and TRBJ2-3, is DTGVSQNPRHKITKRGQNVTFRCDPISEHNRLYWYRQTLGQGPEFLTYFQNEAQLEKSRLLSDRFSAERPKGSFSTLEIQRTEQGDSAMYLCASSQGDSSGDTQYFGPGTRLTVL.

The chain employs TRBV12-3 or TRBV12-4 and TRBJ2-1, with 8 bases matching TRBD1. After removal of 4 bases from V and 7 bases from J, the junction contained 9 bases not matched to a gene. The CDR3 is 15 amino acids. The CDR3 loop is CASSSLDREWNEQFF. The DNA for the CDR3 is TGTGCCAGCAGTTCTTTGGACAGGGAATGGAATGAGCAGTTCTTC.

In its sample, this clonotype was seen a few times. This rearrangement joins TRBV28 to TRBJ1-1; D ambiguous. The CDR3 sequence is 14 residues long. Trimming shortened V by 3 bases and J by 1 base, and 9 bases separated the two germline ends. The germline V gene encodes CDR1 MDHEN and CDR2 SYDVKM. The CDR3 DNA follows: TGTGCCAGCAGTTTTTACTCCCAGAACACTGAAGCTTTCTTT. Translated: CASSFYSQNTEAFF.

CDR3 DNA: TGTGCCAGCAGCCCCTGGGCAGGGAAGGACACTGAAGCTTTCTTT. This sequence encodes CASSPWAGKDTEAFF. This sequence joins TRBV7-3 and TRBJ1-1; maybe TRBD1 (5 bases). V lost 5 bases and J 3 bases, leaving 16 bases between the germline ends. The CDR3 sequence is 15 residues long. Per the germline V gene, CDR1 is SGHTA and CDR2 is FQGTGA.

In this sample, this clonotype turned up a few times. The rearrangement joins TRBV6-6 to TRBJ1-2; TRBD1 is a possible D gene (5 bases). Germline lookup yields CDR1 MNHNY and CDR2 SVGAGI (reference sequence). The ends were cut back, 5 bases at V and 5 bases at J, with 12 bases in the middle. The CDR3 is made up of 13 amino acids. The CDR3 loop reads CASSPFSGYGYTF. As DNA, the CDR3 is TGTGCCAGCAGTCCTTTCTCAGGGTATGGCTACACCTTC.

The chain employs TRBV2 and TRBJ2-7; the D gene is possibly TRBD2 (6 bases). CDR1 is SNHLY, CDR2 FYNNEI, per germline. The V end lost 10 bases, the J end lost 2 bases, and 15 bases lay between the germline ends. The CDR3 has 13 residues. CDR3: CATQGGQTYEQYF. Here the CDR3 DNA reads TGTGCCACCCAAGGAGGGCAGACCTACGAGCAGTACTTC.